The 32 T cell receptor beta chains given below trace back to one sample, sequenced in a study of T cell repertoires in cytomegalovirus infection. MiXCR was run by TCRdb on the reads, yielding one entry per CDR3 protein. The table has roughly 720,000 distinct CDR3 sequences, less than 40% seen once. The sample comprised PBMCs. The receptors were sampled from a human donor in good health (CMV status not recorded). Some clones in this sample may be carry-over from other donors' samples.

The CDR3 sequence is CASSLKDGYTF. In DNA form, the CDR3 reads TGTGCCAGCAGTTTGAAAGATGGCTACACCTTC. V and J are TRBV12-3 or TRBV12-4 and TRBJ1-2; D not certain. The CDR3 spans 11 residues. V was cut by 3 bases and J by 6 bases, with 5 bases left in between.

The J gene is TRBJ2-1, the V gene TRBV19; D uncertain. V was cut by 6 bases and J by 4 bases, with 19 bases left in between. CDR3 length: 16 residues. The germline gives CDR1 LNHDA, CDR2 SQIVND (reference sequence). In nucleotides, the CDR3 is TGTGCCAGTAGGGGGAATTGGCTGGGCCCATACAATGAGCAGTTCTTC. It encodes CASRGNWLGPYNEQFF.

V and J are TRBV7-4 and TRBJ1-2, with D possibly TRBD1 on 6 matching bases. The CDR3 covers 15 residues. CDR1 and CDR2 (germline): SGHVT, SQSDAQ. Trimming stripped 0 bases from V and 7 bases from J, with 15 bases between. The CDR3 region is CASSLAGHGERGYTF. The CDR3 nucleotides are TGTGCCAGCAGCTTAGCGGGACATGGAGAACGTGGCTACACCTTC.

This clonotype was detected many times. V is TRBV7-9 and J is TRBJ1-2; D gene uncertain. The CDR3 has 14 residues. The V gene lost 1 base and the J gene lost 4 bases, with 10 bases spanning the gap. The germline gives CDR1 SEHNR, CDR2 FQNEAQ (reference sequence). The CDR3 DNA reads TGTGCCAGCAGCTTAGGAGGTGCCTCCTATGGCTACACCTTC. Translated: CASSLGGASYGYTF. The full variable domain, with the rest looked up from reference TRBV7-9 and TRBJ1-2, is DTGVSQNPRHKITKRGQNVTFRCDPISEHNRLYWYRQTLGQGPEFLTYFQNEAQLEKSRLLSDRFSAERPKGSFSTLEIQRTEQGDSAMYLCASSLGGASYGYTFGSGTRLTVV.

This clonotype was seen only once. The chain recombines TRBV5-4 with TRBJ2-5; 8 nucleotides line up with TRBD2. The CDR3 loop spans 16 amino acids. CDR1 and CDR2 from the germline V gene are SGHNT and YYREEE (reference sequence). V shed 1 base and J 2 bases; nucleotides not matched to a gene: 7. DNA for the CDR3: TGTGCCAGCAGCTTGAGTCGGCCTAGCGGGCAAGAGACCCAGTACTTC. Encoded protein: CASSLSRPSGQETQYF.

The genes are TRBV30 and TRBJ1-4; D is perhaps TRBD1 (5 bases). V dropped 0 bases and J dropped 7 bases, with 12 bases sitting between them. CDR3 size: 14 residues. CDR1 is GTSNPN and CDR2 is SVGIG in the germline V gene (reference sequence). The CDR3 loop is CAWSVMDNGEKLFF. The DNA for the CDR3 is TGTGCCTGGAGTGTAATGGACAACGGTGAAAAACTGTTTTTT.

This clonotype was picked up many times. The chain combines TRBV12-3 or TRBV12-4 with TRBJ1-2, with 8 positions matching TRBD1. J lost 2 bases, V lost 3 bases, and 11 bases had no gene match. This CDR3 comprises 17 residues. The CDR3 is CASSFRTGWDKNYGYTF. The CDR3 nucleotides read TGTGCCAGCAGTTTCCGGACAGGGTGGGACAAGAACTATGGCTACACCTTC.

This clonotype was seen many times. V usage is TRBV7-8 and J usage is TRBJ2-2; D remains ambiguous. The length of the CDR3 is 15 residues. The germline V and J ends were trimmed by 5 bases and 4 bases, with 14 bases remaining between them. In germline, CDR1 is SGHVS, CDR2 FQNEAQ. CDR3 coding DNA: TGTGCCAGCAGCCAGGACGGAGAAGTCACCGGGGAGCTGTTTTTT. Translation: CASSQDGEVTGELFF. The variable domain in full, completed from reference TRBV7-8 and TRBJ2-2, reads GAGVSQSPRYKVAKRGQDVALRCDPISGHVSLFWYQQALGQGPEFLTYFQNEAQLDKSGLPSDRFFAERPEGSVSTLKIQRTQQEDSAVYLCASSQDGEVTGELFFGEGSRLTVL.

The CDR3 sequence is CASTRSATVGLYEQYF. DNA for the CDR3: TGTGCCAGCACCCGAAGTGCGACAGTTGGGTTATACGAGCAGTACTTC. The chain couples TRBV6-1 to TRBJ2-7, with D perhaps matching TRBD1 (5 bases). Germline CDR1 is MNHNS and CDR2 is SASEGT. V shed 7 bases and J shed 4 bases, with 23 bases lying between them. The CDR3 extends over 16 amino acids.

This clonotype was seen more than once but under ten times. The chain carries TRBV12-3 or TRBV12-4 and TRBJ2-7; no clear D. The CDR3 consists of 17 residues. V was trimmed by 0 bases and J by 3 bases, leaving 18 bases between them. CDR3: CASSLALGGWVGYEQYF. CDR3 DNA sequence: TGTGCCAGCAGTTTAGCGTTGGGTGGTTGGGTGGGCTACGAGCAGTACTTC.

This clonotype was seen more than once but under ten times. The CDR3, as DNA: TGTGCCACCCTGGGGGGGGACTCCTACGAGCAGTACTTC. Translation: CATLGGDSYEQYF. The chain joins TRBV19 to TRBJ2-7; TRBD2 aligns across 7 bases. Looked up from germline, CDR1 is LNHDA and CDR2 is SQIVND (reference sequence). The CDR3 has 13 amino acids. Trimming took 10 bases from V and 0 from J; bases not matched to a gene: 6.

V gene TRBV6-6 combines with J gene TRBJ2-7; tentative D call: TRBD2 (7 bases). Trimming took 8 bases from V and 5 from J, leaving 16 bases between them. CDR3 length: 13 amino acids. Germline CDR1 and CDR2: MNHNY and SVGAGI (reference sequence). The CDR3 DNA follows: TGTGCCAGCCGAGCGCAGGGGAGGGACGAGCAGTACTTC. Protein sequence: CASRAQGRDEQYF.

This sequence joins TRBV28 and TRBJ1-1; D unresolved. Per germline, CDR1 MDHEN and CDR2 SYDVKM. This CDR3 has 12 amino acids. V was pared by 5 bases and J by 6 bases, with 10 bases between. The CDR3 coding sequence is TGTGCCAGCAGTCGCTCGGTACCTGAAGCTTTCTTT. Protein product: CASSRSVPEAFF.

This clonotype occurred a few times. The chain uses TRBV4-2 and TRBJ2-2, with 8 positions matching TRBD2. The CDR3 runs to 18 residues. Germline V gives CDR1 LGHNA, CDR2 YNFKEQ. After removal of 0 bases from V and 0 bases from J, the junction contained 6 bases not matched to a gene. The CDR3 bases are TGTGCCAGCAGCCAAGATTCCCAACTAGCGGCGAACACCGGGGAGCTGTTTTTT. Translated, it gives CASSQDSQLAANTGELFF.

As regards this clonotype: A much larger clone sits a single nucleotide away, making a read error possible. The chain joins TRBV7-6 to TRBJ2-3, with D unresolved. Per the germline V gene, CDR1 is SGHVS and CDR2 is FNYEAQ. Between the trimmed V and J ends, which lost 7 bases and 4 bases, there was a span of 12 bases. CDR3 length: 13 residues. The CDR3 bases are TGTGCCAGCATCCCACCTGGTTCAGATACGCAGTATTTT. This encodes CASIPPGSDTQYF.

This clonotype was counted a few times. This rearrangement joins TRBV4-1 to TRBJ2-7; 10 bases map to TRBD1. V shed 4 bases and J 6 bases; nucleotides not matched to a gene: 6. The CDR3 spans 14 residues. Germline V gives CDR1 MGHRA, CDR2 YSYEKL. This chain's CDR3 is CASSPGQGPSEQYF. The CDR3 nucleotides are TGCGCCAGCAGCCCGGGACAGGGGCCGTCCGAGCAGTACTTC.

This chain links TRBV29-1 with TRBJ2-7; 12 nucleotides line up with TRBD1. The CDR3 covers 17 residues. Losses at the gene ends were 2 bases for V and 3 bases for J; bases not matched to a gene: 11. Germline V gene lookup returns CDR1 SQVTM and CDR2 ANQGSEA. Written as DNA, the CDR3 is TGCAGCGTTGAACGCTATGGGACAGGGGGCCGGAACTACGAGCAGTACTTC. Translation: CSVERYGTGGRNYEQYF.

This clonotype came up many times. The chain uses TRBV27 and TRBJ2-1; D might be TRBD2 (5 bases). Germline V gene sequence: CDR1 MNHEY, CDR2 SMNVEV (reference sequence). V lost 4 bases and J lost 3, with 16 bases in between. The CDR3 has 16 amino acids. The CDR3 region is CASSSLPSGNYNEQFF. CDR3 coding DNA: TGTGCCAGCAGTTCCTTGCCGTCGGGGAACTACAATGAGCAGTTCTTC.

The chain couples TRBV28 to TRBJ2-1; 8 bases line up with TRBD2. J gave up 5 bases and V 6 bases, and 6 bases lay outside the gene matches. From germline, CDR1 is MDHEN and CDR2 SYDVKM. This CDR3 region has 14 residues. The CDR3 reads CASRTGGPNNEQFF. The CDR3 region has the DNA TGTGCCAGCAGAACGGGAGGGCCTAACAATGAGCAGTTCTTC.

The V call is TRBV28, the J call TRBJ2-2; D is possibly TRBD2 (7 bases). Germline values: CDR1 MDHEN, CDR2 SYDVKM. Trimming removed 6 bases at V and 4 bases at J, with 12 bases between. This CDR3 has 14 amino acids. The CDR3 spells CASRWGGPTGELFF. In DNA, the CDR3 is TGTGCCAGCAGGTGGGGGGGGCCCACCGGGGAGCTGTTTTTT.

This clonotype was detected a few times. The chain uses TRBV15 and TRBJ1-5; D remains unclear. This CDR3 comprises 15 residues. V lost 3 bases to trimming and J lost 0 bases, with 9 bases between them. CDR1 and CDR2 (germline): LNHNV, YYDKDF (reference sequence). The CDR3 DNA follows: TGTGCCACCAGCAGGGCTGGGAATAGCAATCAGCCCCAGCATTTT. Its protein product is CATSRAGNSNQPQHF. The full variable domain, in which reference TRBV15 and TRBJ1-5 provide the parts outside the CDR3, is DAMVIQNPRYQVTQFGKPVTLSCSQTLNHNVMYWYQQKSSQAPKLLFHYYDKDFNNEADTPDNFQSRRPNTSFCFLDIRSPGLGDTAMYLCATSRAGNSNQPQHFGDGTRLSIL.

This chain uses TRBV10-3 with TRBJ1-3; no clear D gene. This CDR3 comprises 13 residues. V lost 8 bases, J lost 0 bases, and 8 bases lay in between. CDR1 and CDR2 from the germline V gene are ENHRY and SYGVKD. The CDR3 sequence is CAISQISGNTIYF. CDR3 DNA sequence: TGTGCCATCTCCCAAATCTCTGGAAACACCATATATTTT.

The chain combines TRBV5-1 with TRBJ1-1, with 9 nucleotides matching TRBD1. V was pared by 0 bases and J by 4 bases, with 7 bases of the junction left unmatched. The CDR3 is made up of 16 amino acids. Germline-derived CDR1 and CDR2 are SGHRS and YFSETQ. The CDR3 loop is CASSLAGTGTSTEAFF. The CDR3 DNA sequence: TGCGCCAGCAGCTTGGCCGGGACAGGGACGAGCACTGAAGCTTTCTTT.

The CDR3 nucleotides read TGTGCCAGCAGTTACGGGAGCTACTACGAGCAGTACTTC. It encodes CASSYGSYYEQYF. The chain recombines TRBV12-3 or TRBV12-4 with TRBJ2-7, with D perhaps TRBD2 (6 bases). V lost 4 bases and J 3 bases, leaving 10 bases between the germline ends. The CDR3 loop spans 13 amino acids.

This clonotype was counted ten times or more. The chain is built from TRBV7-2 and TRBJ1-5, with a weak D call TRBD1 (5 bases). CDR1 and CDR2 from the germline V gene are SGHTA and FQGNSA. Trimming stripped 2 bases from V and 6 bases from J, with 8 bases between. The CDR3 is 13 amino acids. The CDR3 here is CASSLSTGQPQHF. Here the CDR3 DNA reads TGTGCCAGCAGCTTATCCACAGGTCAGCCCCAGCATTTT.

The chain links TRBV28 to TRBJ2-7; D not certain. V lost 7 bases, J lost 2 bases, and 18 bases lay in between. CDR1 and CDR2 (germline): MDHEN, SYDVKM. The CDR3 covers 15 residues. In DNA, the CDR3 is TGTGCCAGCATCCCCAGTCCGGGTACGCCCTACGAGCAGTACTTC. This codes for CASIPSPGTPYEQYF.

This clonotype was counted between two and nine times. The rearrangement uses TRBV19 and TRBJ1-5; the match to TRBD1 covers 8 bases. There are 15 residues in the CDR3. The V gene end was trimmed by 6 bases and the J gene end by 6 bases; junction bases not matched to a gene: 10. Germline lookup yields CDR1 LNHDA and CDR2 SQIVND (reference sequence). The CDR3 here is CASREDRALIQPQHF. In nucleotides, the CDR3 is TGTGCCAGTAGGGAGGACAGGGCCTTGATTCAGCCCCAGCATTTT.

The rearrangement joins TRBV20-1 to TRBJ2-1; 10 bases match TRBD2. The ends lost 5 bases at V and 9 bases at J; junction bases unmatched: 10. CDR3 length: 14 residues. CDR1 DFQATT and CDR2 SNEGSKA come from the germline V gene (reference sequence). CDR3 bases: TGCAGTGCTTGTGGGGCTAGCGGGAGTTCTGAGCAGTTCTTC. Encoded protein: CSACGASGSSEQFF.

The V and J genes are TRBV12-3 or TRBV12-4 and TRBJ1-5; D possibly corresponds to TRBD1 (5 bases). Trimming shortened V by 3 bases and J by 5 bases, and 8 bases separated the two germline ends. The CDR3 extends over 13 amino acids. The CDR3: CASSLEGHQPQHF. Written as DNA, the CDR3 is TGTGCCAGCAGTTTGGAGGGGCATCAGCCCCAGCATTTT.

V is TRBV28 and J is TRBJ2-1, with a weak D call TRBD1 (6 bases). The CDR3 runs to 14 residues. V dropped 5 bases and J dropped 10 bases, with 18 bases sitting between them. Germline CDR1 MDHEN, CDR2 SYDVKM. The CDR3 nucleotides read TGTGCCAGCAGTCTCTCCCTAGGACAGAAGGAGCAGTTCTTC. Its protein is CASSLSLGQKEQFF.

This rearrangement joins TRBV28 to TRBJ2-3; 10 bases agree with TRBD2. The CDR3 has 16 amino acids. CDR1 and CDR2 from the germline V gene are MDHEN and SYDVKM. The junction had 2 bases not matched to a gene; V was cut back by 2 bases and J by 0 bases. CDR3 coding DNA: TGTGCCAGCAGTTTAGGACTAGCGGCTAGCACAGATACGCAGTATTTT. Its translation: CASSLGLAASTDTQYF.

This clonotype was detected ten times or more. The chain couples TRBV6-1 to TRBJ2-7; 8 nucleotides match TRBD1. V lost 6 bases to trimming and J lost 3 bases; unmatched junction nucleotides: 1. The CDR3 spans 12 residues. Germline V CDR1 and CDR2: MNHNS, SASEGT. In DNA form, the CDR3 reads TGTGCCAGCAGAGGACAGGGCTACGAGCAGTACTTC. Translating gives CASRGQGYEQYF.